A single sample is the source of the 21 T cell receptor beta chains below, sequenced in a study of shared clonotypes between healthy human individuals. Libraries were prepared by immunoSEQ multiplex PCR; TCRdb keeps only in-frame clonotypes and omits some of them. The table records about 960,000 clones, approximately 80% of them present only once. Sequencing used memory CD4+ T cells sorted from blood. Stated subset: CD45RA-negative fraction. These receptors originate from a man aged 18 to 29 in good health.

The chain couples TRBV6-5 to TRBJ1-1, with D hard to call. Germline CDR1 reads MNHEY; CDR2 reads SVGAGI. Trimming removed 6 bases at V and 5 bases at J, with 19 bases between. There are 15 residues in the CDR3. The CDR3 sequence is CASSRGGPAGTEAFF. CDR3 DNA: TGTGCCAGCAGCCGGGGAGGGCCCGCGGGAACTGAAGCTTTCTTT.

The chain joins TRBV5-6 to TRBJ2-5; 7 nucleotides agree with TRBD2. CDR3 length: 14 amino acids. CDR1 SGHDT and CDR2 YYEEEE come from the germline V gene. With V trimmed by 0 bases and J by 3 bases, 2 bases remained unmatched. The CDR3 coding sequence is TGTGCCAGCAGCTTGGCGGGGAGGGAAGAGACCCAGTACTTC. It encodes CASSLAGREETQYF.

The rearrangement links TRBV19 to TRBJ1-6; 7 bases fit TRBD1. The CDR3 contains 14 residues. CDR1 LNHDA and CDR2 SQIVND come from the germline V gene (reference sequence). The V and J ends lost 9 bases and 8 bases, in that order; junction bases with no gene match: 10. The CDR3 sequence is CASRLQGKDSPLHF. Written as DNA, the CDR3 is TGTGCCAGCAGATTACAGGGGAAGGATTCACCCCTCCACTTT.

V is TRBV9 and J is TRBJ2-7, with D uncertain. CDR3 length: 12 residues. V gave up 4 bases and J gave up 2 bases, with 7 bases separating them. The V gene's germline CDR1 is SGDLS and CDR2 YYNGEE. The CDR3 DNA reads as TGTGCCAGCAGCCCTCACCCCTACGAGCAGTACTTC. Protein product: CASSPHPYEQYF.

J is TRBJ2-3 and V is TRBV2, with 10 positions matching TRBD2. CDR1 is SNHLY and CDR2 is FYNNEI in the germline V gene. With 6 bases clipped from V and 2 bases from J, the junction kept 5 bases outside the gene matches. This CDR3 comprises 15 residues. DNA for the CDR3: TGTGCCAGCAGGCTACTAGCGGGGTACACAGATACGCAGTATTTT. Its translation: CASRLLAGYTDTQYF.

V gene TRBV15 combines with J gene TRBJ2-7, with TRBD1 identical over 7 bases. The V segment lost 0 bases and the J segment 5 bases; nucleotides outside the gene matches: 10. This CDR3 region has 16 residues. Germline CDR1 is LNHNV and CDR2 is YYDKDF (reference sequence). The CDR3 spells CATSRDLRQGIHEQYF. In nucleotides, the CDR3 is TGTGCCACCAGCAGAGATCTCCGACAGGGTATCCACGAGCAGTACTTC.

The chain employs TRBV11-2 and TRBJ2-2; D is ambiguous. Germline CDR1 and CDR2: SGHAT and FQNNGV. The CDR3 loop spans 16 amino acids. Deletions cut 5 bases from V and 4 bases from J, with 17 bases between. The CDR3 here is CASSLNLDPTTGELFF. In nucleotides, the CDR3 is TGTGCCAGCAGCCTGAACCTGGACCCGACCACCGGGGAGCTGTTTTTT. Variable domain in full (rest from reference TRBV11-2 and TRBJ2-2): EAGVAQSPRYKIIEKRQSVAFWCNPISGHATLYWYQQILGQGPKLLIQFQNNGVVDDSQLPKDRFSAERLKGVDSTLKIQPAKLEDSAVYLCASSLNLDPTTGELFFGEGSRLTVL.

This clone has only a few counts. The chain combines TRBV6-6 with TRBJ2-3, with 7 bases lining up with TRBD2. The CDR3 extends over 14 amino acids. V trimming: 9 bases; J trimming: 6 bases; junction bases outside the gene matches: 12. Germline CDR1 reads MNHNY; CDR2 reads SVGAGI (reference sequence). The DNA of the CDR3 is TGTGCCAGTTCCACGGGGGGAAACTGGGATACGCAGTATTTT. It yields the protein CASSTGGNWDTQYF.

The chain links TRBV7-9 to TRBJ1-6, with 7 positions matching TRBD1. The germline CDR1 and CDR2 sequences are SEHNR and FQNEAQ (reference sequence). The V gene end was trimmed by 4 bases and the J gene end by 10 bases; junction bases not matched to a gene: 10. The CDR3 runs 15 residues. In nucleotides, the CDR3 is TGTGCCAGCAGCTCACCCGGGACAGCTGGATCACCCCTCCACTTT. It specifies CASSSPGTAGSPLHF.

The rearrangement joins TRBV5-1 to TRBJ2-2; TRBD1 aligns across 7 bases. Germline V lookup: CDR1 SGHRS, CDR2 YFSETQ. The ends lost 4 bases at V and 0 bases at J; junction bases unmatched: 6. CDR3 length: 16 residues. CDR3 bases: TGCGCCAGCAGCCCCACCGGGACAGCGAACACCGGGGAGCTGTTTTTT. It codes for CASSPTGTANTGELFF.

In regard to this clone: Other DNA sequences in the same sample also yield this CDR3. V and J are TRBV6-1 and TRBJ2-7; tentatively, D is TRBD1 (5 bases). The CDR3 runs 12 residues. Trimming shortened V by 4 bases and J by 3 bases, and 7 bases separated the two germline ends. Germline V gives CDR1 MNHNS, CDR2 SASEGT. The CDR3 sequence: CASSGGRYEQYF. The CDR3 DNA sequence: TGTGCCAGCAGTGGGGGCCGCTACGAGCAGTACTTC.

The chain joins TRBV18 to TRBJ1-1, with D perhaps matching TRBD1 (5 bases). The germline V gene encodes CDR1 KGHSH and CDR2 LQKENI. The CDR3 runs to 13 residues. The ends were cut back, 2 bases at V and 5 bases at J, with 9 bases in the middle. The CDR3 bases are TGTGCCAGCTCACCAGCCCAGGGAACTGAAGCTTTCTTT. It encodes CASSPAQGTEAFF.

The J gene is TRBJ2-3, the V gene TRBV4-1; TRBD2 matches at 12 bases. This CDR3 region has 20 residues. V lost 1 base to trimming and J lost 5 bases; unmatched junction nucleotides: 16. CDR1 and CDR2 (germline): MGHRA, YSYEKL. CDR3 in amino acids: CASSQVPLAGGPSFGDTQYF. For the CDR3, the DNA is TGCGCCAGCAGCCAAGTTCCTCTAGCGGGGGGGCCGAGTTTCGGAGATACGCAGTATTTT.

The chain links TRBV5-1 to TRBJ2-2, with D tentatively TRBD1 or TRBD2 (5 bases each). Germline values: CDR1 SGHRS, CDR2 YFSETQ. The germline V and J ends were trimmed by 0 bases and 4 bases, with 10 bases remaining between them. There are 15 residues in the CDR3. CDR3 amino acids: CASSLGGTTTGELFF. The CDR3, as DNA: TGCGCCAGCAGCTTGGGAGGGACCACCACCGGGGAGCTGTTTTTT.

The DNA for the CDR3 is TGTGCCAGCAGTGAAAAGGGACAGGGGTGGTTCTTC. Its translation: CASSEKGQGWFF. This chain uses TRBV6-1 with TRBJ2-1, with 10 positions matching TRBD1. CDR1 MNHNS and CDR2 SASEGT come from the germline V gene. J gave up 15 bases and V 2 bases, and 4 bases lay outside the gene matches. CDR3 size: 12 residues.

The CDR3 bases are TGTGCCAGCAGGAGGGAGGGAACTTACACTGAAGCTTTCTTT. It translates to CASRREGTYTEAFF. The chain carries TRBV25-1 and TRBJ1-1; D is uncertain. Per the germline V gene, CDR1 is MGHDK and CDR2 is SYGVNS. This CDR3 is built from 14 residues. The V end lost 6 bases, the J end lost 3 bases, and 14 bases lay between the germline ends. The variable domain in full, completed from reference TRBV25-1 and TRBJ1-1, reads EADIYQTPRYLVIGTGKKITLECSQTMGHDKMYWYQQDPGMELHLIHYSYGVNSTEKGDLSSESTVSRIRTEHFPLTLESARPSHTSQYLCASRREGTYTEAFFGQGTRLTVV.

This chain connects TRBV25-1 to TRBJ2-5; TRBD2 aligns across 10 bases. CDR3 length equals 16 residues. Germline V gives CDR1 MGHDK, CDR2 SYGVNS. The ends lost 3 bases at V and 2 bases at J; junction bases unmatched: 6. The CDR3 DNA reads as TGTGCCAGCAGTGATTCTAGCGGGAGAGGGCAAGAGACCCAGTACTTC. Amino acid sequence: CASSDSSGRGQETQYF.

V and J are TRBV27 and TRBJ2-4, with D perhaps TRBD1 or TRBD2 (5 bases each). The V and J ends lost 6 bases and 7 bases respectively, with 16 bases between them. The CDR3 is 14 residues long. CDR1 MNHEY and CDR2 SMNVEV come from the germline V gene (reference sequence). CDR3 nucleotides: TGTGCCAGCAGGCCTGACATGGGGGTGAACATTCAGTACTTC. It translates to CASRPDMGVNIQYF.

In its sample, this clone was seen once. The genes are TRBV11-2 and TRBJ1-1; D is possibly TRBD1 (5 bases). Germline CDR1 reads SGHAT; CDR2 reads FQNNGV. V was cut by 5 bases and J by 3 bases, with 13 bases left in between. The CDR3 extends over 14 amino acids. The CDR3 bases are TGTGCCAGCAGCCCAAGGGGTGGGGACACTGAAGCTTTCTTT. Translated, it gives CASSPRGGDTEAFF.

The rearrangement uses TRBV2 and TRBJ2-1; 10 bases line up with TRBD1. From germline, CDR1 is SNHLY and CDR2 FYNNEI. Germline trimming cut 8 bases from V and 8 bases from J; bases unmatched to any gene: 9. This CDR3 has 14 amino acids. The CDR3 DNA reads TGTGCCAGCGGGGGGGACAGGGGCTTCTATGAGCAGTTCTTC. This gives the protein CASGGDRGFYEQFF. The full variable domain, completed using reference TRBV2 and TRBJ2-1, is EPEVTQTPSHQVTQMGQEVILRCVPISNHLYFYWYRQILGQKVEFLVSFYNNEISEKSEIFDDQFSVERPDGSNFTLKIRSTKLEDSAMYFCASGGDRGFYEQFFGPGTRLTVL.

This chain connects TRBV5-4 to TRBJ2-7; no clear D. CDR1 and CDR2 (germline): SGHNT, YYREEE (reference sequence). This CDR3 contains 12 residues. V gave up 2 bases and J gave up 5 bases, with 8 bases separating them. The CDR3 reads CASSFMKNEQYF. The CDR3 DNA follows: TGTGCCAGCAGCTTTATGAAGAACGAGCAGTACTTC.